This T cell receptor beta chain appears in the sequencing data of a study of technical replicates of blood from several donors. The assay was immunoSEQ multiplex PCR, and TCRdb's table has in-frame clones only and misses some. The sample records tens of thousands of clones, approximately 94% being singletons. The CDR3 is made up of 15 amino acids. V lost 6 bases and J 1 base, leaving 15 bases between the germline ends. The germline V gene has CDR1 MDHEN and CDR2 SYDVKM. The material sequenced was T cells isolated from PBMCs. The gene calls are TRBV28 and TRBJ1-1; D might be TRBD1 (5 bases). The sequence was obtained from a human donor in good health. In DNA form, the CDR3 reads TGTGCCAGCAGGACGCCCGGGGGAGCGAACACTGAAGCTTTCTTT. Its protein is CASRTPGGANTEAFF. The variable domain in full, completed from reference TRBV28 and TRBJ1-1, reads DVKVTQSSRYLVKRTGEKVFLECVQDMDHENMFWYRQDPGLGLRLIYFSYDVKMKEKGDIPEGYSVSREKKERFSLILESASTNQTSMYLCASRTPGGANTEAFFGQGTRLTVV.